This T cell receptor beta chain comes out of a study of graft-versus-host responses after intestinal transplantation. Overall study context: Tacrolimus and steroids were given for about 3 years to all recipients after anti-thymocyte globulin induction. Findings of the study overall: Some GvH clones appeared in ileal mucosa or blood before recipient bone marrow.

V was cut by 1 base and J by 0 bases, with 4 bases left in between. This CDR3 is built from 15 residues. Germline loops: CDR1 MNHNS, CDR2 SASEGT. Sequencing was performed with immunoSEQ multiplex PCR; in TCRdb, only in-frame clones are kept and a portion is missing. The sample lists 60,000 to 75,000 clones; roughly 90% were seen once. For this clone: Its antigen is not identified.

The specimen was unstimulated CD8+ T cells sorted from spleen or lymph node cells, collected before intestinal transplant. This receptor was taken from a human donor who received an intestinal transplant. V usage is TRBV6-1 and J usage is TRBJ2-6; D gene uncertain. The CDR3 loop is CASSEVHSGANVLTF. The CDR3 DNA reads as TGTGCCAGCAGTGAAGTCCACTCTGGGGCCAACGTCCTGACTTTC.